The 16 T cell receptor beta chains below were found in one sample sequenced in a study of identical twins (TCRdb year 2016). Library preparation was by 5' RACE. Sequenced using an Illumina HiSeq 2000. Starting from the raw public reads, TCRdb applied fastp trimming at Q25, assembled clones with MiXCR and retained in-frame beta chains. Under each unique CDR3 protein, matching rows form one entry showing the most common genes and DNA. Across this sample there are hundreds of thousands of distinct CDR3 sequences, with approximately 13% seen only once. The ten largest account for around 1.5% of the sample. The sample was also reused in another study, on yellow fever vaccine responses in identical twins.

Sequencing was performed on PBMCs. The receptors here all came from a woman aged 18-29 years in good health.

This clonotype was picked up a small number of times. The V and J genes are TRBV20-1 and TRBJ2-7; 9 bases agree with TRBD1. Germline V lookup: CDR1 DFQATT, CDR2 SNEGSKA (reference sequence). Trimming removed 2 bases from V and 1 base from J; junction bases left unmatched: 3. The CDR3 has 14 residues. The DNA for the CDR3 is TGCAGTGCTAGAACCGGGACAGGGTCCTACGAGCAGTACTTC. Encoded protein: CSARTGTGSYEQYF.

The chain is built from TRBV19 and TRBJ1-4; 8 nucleotides line up with TRBD1. The junction had 4 bases not matched to a gene; V was cut back by 5 bases and J by 5 bases. The CDR3 runs to 14 residues. Germline loops: CDR1 LNHDA, CDR2 SQIVND (reference sequence). The CDR3 nucleotides read TGTGCCAGTAGTTGGGGACAGGAAAATGAAAAACTGTTTTTT. Translating it yields CASSWGQENEKLFF.

This clonotype was counted many times. The rearrangement links TRBV11-2 to TRBJ2-1, with 9 nucleotides matching TRBD1. The CDR3 extends over 14 amino acids. Germline CDR1 and CDR2: SGHAT and FQNNGV. V was clipped by 4 bases and J by 15 bases; unmatched bases: 13. CDR3 loop: CASSSIQGASRRFF. The CDR3, as DNA: TGTGCCAGCAGCTCTATACAGGGGGCCTCTCGGCGGTTCTTC.

This clonotype was seen only a few times. V is TRBV12-3 or TRBV12-4 and J is TRBJ2-7; D is possibly TRBD1 or TRBD2 (5 bases each). V was cut by 3 bases and J by 6 bases, with 18 bases left in between. CDR3 size: 15 residues. The CDR3 loop reads CASSFFGPGTGEQYF. The CDR3 DNA reads as TGTGCCAGCAGTTTTTTTGGTCCGGGGACGGGCGAGCAGTACTTC.

This clonotype was seen ten or more times. The chain carries TRBV20-1 and TRBJ1-2; D gene uncertain. Germline assignment: CDR1 DFQATT and CDR2 SNEGSKA (reference sequence). This CDR3 spans 8 amino acids. In DNA form, the CDR3 reads TGCAGGATCAAAGGCTACACCTTC. Its translation: CRIKGYTF.

The rearrangement links TRBV21-1 to TRBJ2-3. TRBV21-1 is listed as a pseudogene. The length of the CDR3 is 15 residues. CDR3 bases: TGTGCCAGCAGCAAAGTAGTTACGCCCACAGATACGCAGTATTTT. Encoded protein: CASSKVVTPTDTQYF.

This chain connects TRBV12-3 or TRBV12-4 to TRBJ2-2, with 13 bases lining up with TRBD2. The CDR3 sequence is 18 residues long. The junction had 12 bases not matched to a gene; V was cut back by 11 bases and J by 0 bases. CDR3 DNA: TGTGCCTTCTGCCGACTAGCGGGGGGCGGTACGAACACCGGGGAGCTGTTTTTT. It specifies CAFCRLAGGGTNTGELFF.

This clonotype was observed a single time. The V gene is TRBV12-3 or TRBV12-4, the J gene TRBJ2-3; D is perhaps TRBD2 (6 bases). V was shortened by 4 bases and J by 4 bases, with 12 bases between the two germline ends. CDR3 size: 14 residues. The CDR3 DNA follows: TGTGCCAGCAGTTCGGGACTGAGCTCAGATACGCAGTATTTT. Its translation: CASSSGLSSDTQYF.

Many counts were recorded for this clonotype. V is TRBV6-1 and J is TRBJ2-1; D might be TRBD1 (5 bases). This CDR3 spans 15 amino acids. The germline V gene encodes CDR1 MNHNS and CDR2 SASEGT. Deletions cut 6 bases from V and 0 bases from J, with 12 bases between. CDR3 nucleotide sequence: TGTGCCAGCAGCCTAAGGGGTACCTCCTACAATGAGCAGTTCTTC. Its translation: CASSLRGTSYNEQFF.

The rearrangement links TRBV11-2 to TRBJ2-4, with D tentatively TRBD1 or TRBD2 (5 bases each). Germline V CDR1 and CDR2: SGHAT, FQNNGV. The CDR3 is 18 amino acids. The V gene lost 1 base and the J gene lost 0 bases, with 16 bases spanning the gap. The CDR3, as DNA: TGTGCCAGCAGCTTAGTAGTCCTCCCCGGGACAGCCAAAAACATTCAGTACTTC. It is translated as CASSLVVLPGTAKNIQYF.

The rearrangement uses TRBV20-1 and TRBJ2-7, with 7 nucleotides matching TRBD1. The CDR3 loop spans 12 amino acids. Germline CDR1 is DFQATT and CDR2 is SNEGSKA (reference sequence). With 6 bases clipped from V and 4 bases from J, the junction kept 6 bases outside the gene matches. The CDR3 DNA sequence: TGCAGTGCCGGGGACAGATCATACGAGCAGTACTTC. This codes for CSAGDRSYEQYF.

This clonotype was detected only a few times. J is TRBJ2-1 and V is TRBV29-1; the match to TRBD2 covers 11 bases. J lost 15 bases, V lost 7 bases, and 11 bases had no gene match. The CDR3 extends over 12 amino acids. Germline values: CDR1 SQVTM, CDR2 ANQGSEA. CDR3 residues: CSGETSGNTWFF. CDR3 in DNA: TGCAGCGGAGAGACTAGCGGGAATACGTGGTTCTTC.

The rearrangement links TRBV7-9 to TRBJ2-7, with D perhaps TRBD1 or TRBD2 (5 bases each). The V end was cut by 7 bases, the J end by 4 bases, with 14 bases between. This CDR3 spans 13 amino acids. Germline values: CDR1 SEHNR, CDR2 FQNEAQ (reference sequence). Here the CDR3 DNA reads TGTGCCAGCAACCCCGGGACGCCTTACGAGCAGTACTTC. Encoded protein: CASNPGTPYEQYF.

In this sample, this clonotype turned up a few times. The chain combines TRBV4-2 with TRBJ2-7; 14 bases line up with TRBD2. Germline-derived CDR1 and CDR2 are LGHNA and YNFKEQ. The CDR3 has 21 amino acids. V dropped 4 bases and J dropped 3; count of bases not matched to a gene: 20. For the CDR3, the DNA is TGTGCCAGCAGCCGGGAACCCGGACTAGCGGGAGGACCCCCCCTCGACTACGAGCAGTACTTC. Translation gives CASSREPGLAGGPPLDYEQYF.

There are a few counts of this clonotype. This chain uses TRBV7-9 with TRBJ2-7; maybe TRBD1 (6 bases). This CDR3 region has 13 residues. Germline V gene lookup returns CDR1 SEHNR and CDR2 FQNEAQ (reference sequence). V was cut by 5 bases and J by 9 bases, with 17 bases left in between. As DNA, the CDR3 is TGTGCCAGCAGCGAAGCAGGGGCTACTAGGCAGTACTTC. Translating gives CASSEAGATRQYF. The full variable domain, rest sourced from reference TRBV7-9 and TRBJ2-7, is DTGVSQNPRHKITKRGQNVTFRCDPISEHNRLYWYRQTLGQGPEFLTYFQNEAQLEKSRLLSDRFSAERPKGSFSTLEIQRTEQGDSAMYLCASSEAGATRQYFGPGTRLTVT.

In this sample, this clonotype turned up many times. CDR3 in amino acids: CASSLGGPVTDTQYF. Here the CDR3 DNA reads TGTGCCAGCAGCCTAGGGGGGCCCGTCACAGATACGCAGTATTTT. This chain joins TRBV14 and TRBJ2-3; perhaps D is TRBD1 or TRBD2 (6 bases each). With 4 bases removed from V and 2 bases from J, the gap between germline ends came to 13 bases. There are 15 residues in the CDR3. Germline V CDR1 and CDR2: SGHDN, FVKESK.